This TCR beta chain originates from a study of blood T cell repertoires in COVID-19. Assay: immunoSEQ multiplex PCR; the TCRdb copy retains only in-frame clones and omits some. The repertoire holds around 72,000 clones, roughly 79% seen once, with 20% to 25% in the top ten. The trim removed 7 bases at V and 6 bases at J, leaving 3 bases unmatched. Per the germline V gene, CDR1 is MNHEY and CDR2 is SVGAGI. This CDR3 region has 12 residues. The gene calls are TRBV6-5 and TRBJ1-5, with TRBD1 matching 7 bases. Sequencing input: peripheral blood. The sequence derives from a woman between 70 and 85 years old with acute or convalescent COVID-19. CDR3 sequence reads: CASTPGGQPQHF. CDR3 DNA sequence: TGTGCCAGCACCCCAGGGGGTCAGCCCCAGCATTTT.